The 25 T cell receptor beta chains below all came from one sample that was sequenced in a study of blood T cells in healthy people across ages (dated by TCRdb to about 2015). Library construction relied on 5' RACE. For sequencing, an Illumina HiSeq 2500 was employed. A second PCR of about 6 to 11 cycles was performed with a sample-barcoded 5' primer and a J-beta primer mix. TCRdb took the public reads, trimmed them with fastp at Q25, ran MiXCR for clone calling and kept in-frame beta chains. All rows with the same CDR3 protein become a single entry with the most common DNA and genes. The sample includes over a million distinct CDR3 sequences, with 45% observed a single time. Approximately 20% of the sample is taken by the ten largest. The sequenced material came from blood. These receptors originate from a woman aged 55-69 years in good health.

The CDR3 coding sequence is TGTGCCAGTAGCGGCCGGGACAGTGGCCTCACAGATACGCAGTATTTT. It encodes CASSGRDSGLTDTQYF. The chain carries TRBV28 and TRBJ2-3; D possibly corresponds to TRBD1 (7 bases). CDR3 length equals 16 residues. The germline V gene encodes CDR1 MDHEN and CDR2 SYDVKM. V gave up 9 bases and J gave up 2 bases, with 21 bases separating them.

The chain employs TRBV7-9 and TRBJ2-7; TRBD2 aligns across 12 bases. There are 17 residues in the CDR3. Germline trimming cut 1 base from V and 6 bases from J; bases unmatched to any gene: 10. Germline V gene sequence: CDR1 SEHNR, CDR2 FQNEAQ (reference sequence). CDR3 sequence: CASSLGLAGGEYREQYF. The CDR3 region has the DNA TGTGCCAGCAGCTTAGGGCTAGCGGGAGGGGAATATCGCGAGCAGTACTTC.

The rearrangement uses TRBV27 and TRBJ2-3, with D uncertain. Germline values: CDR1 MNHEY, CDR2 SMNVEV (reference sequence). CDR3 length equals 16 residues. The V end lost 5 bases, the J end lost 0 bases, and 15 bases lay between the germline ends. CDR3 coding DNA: TGTGCCAGCAGTCTTTCCCGGGCCTTGAGCACAGATACGCAGTATTTT. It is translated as CASSLSRALSTDTQYF.

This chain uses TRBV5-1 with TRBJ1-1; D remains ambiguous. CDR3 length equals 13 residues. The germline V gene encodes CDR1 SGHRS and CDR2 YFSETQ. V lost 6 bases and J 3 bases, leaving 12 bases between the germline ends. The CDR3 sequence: CASTRGGDTEAFF. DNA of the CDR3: TGCGCCAGCACCCGAGGCGGGGACACTGAAGCTTTCTTT.

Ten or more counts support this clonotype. This chain's CDR3 is CASTWGRGRGLNTEAFF. As DNA, the CDR3 is TGTGCCAGCACCTGGGGCAGGGGCCGCGGGTTGAACACTGAAGCTTTCTTT. V is TRBV12-3 or TRBV12-4 and J is TRBJ1-1, with D possibly being TRBD1 (6 bases). The CDR3 has 17 residues. With 7 bases removed from V and 0 bases from J, the gap between germline ends came to 21 bases.

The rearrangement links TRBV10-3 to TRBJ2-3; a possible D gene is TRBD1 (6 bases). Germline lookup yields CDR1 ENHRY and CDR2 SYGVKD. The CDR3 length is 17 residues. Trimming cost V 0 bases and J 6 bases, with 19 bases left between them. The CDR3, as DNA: TGTGCCATCAGTGAGTCGAACGTGGCCACAGGGATGGATACGCAGTATTTT. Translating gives CAISESNVATGMDTQYF.

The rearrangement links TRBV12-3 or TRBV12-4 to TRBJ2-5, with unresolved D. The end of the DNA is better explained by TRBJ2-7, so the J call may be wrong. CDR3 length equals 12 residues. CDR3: CASSLWVYEQYF. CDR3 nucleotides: TGTGCCAGCAGTTTATGGGTCTACGAGCAGTACTTC.

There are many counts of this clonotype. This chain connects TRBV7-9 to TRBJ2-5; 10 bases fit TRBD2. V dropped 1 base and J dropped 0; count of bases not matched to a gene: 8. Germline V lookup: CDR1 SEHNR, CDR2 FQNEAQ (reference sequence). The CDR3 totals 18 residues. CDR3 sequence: CASSLVGSGRSNQETQYF. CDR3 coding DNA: TGTGCCAGCAGCTTAGTTGGTAGCGGGAGGTCAAACCAAGAGACCCAGTACTTC.

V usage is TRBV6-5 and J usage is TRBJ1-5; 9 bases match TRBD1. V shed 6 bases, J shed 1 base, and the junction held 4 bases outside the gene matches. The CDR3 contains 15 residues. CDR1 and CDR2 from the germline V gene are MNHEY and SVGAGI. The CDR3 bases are TGTGCCAGCAGGCAACAGGGGGCCAGCAATCAGCCCCAGCATTTT. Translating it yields CASRQQGASNQPQHF.

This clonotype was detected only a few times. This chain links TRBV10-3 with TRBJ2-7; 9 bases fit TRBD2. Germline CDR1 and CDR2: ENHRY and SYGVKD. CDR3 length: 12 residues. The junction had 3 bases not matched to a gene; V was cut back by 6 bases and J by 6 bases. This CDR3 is CAIRTSGVEQYF. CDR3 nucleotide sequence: TGTGCCATCAGGACTAGCGGCGTCGAGCAGTACTTC.

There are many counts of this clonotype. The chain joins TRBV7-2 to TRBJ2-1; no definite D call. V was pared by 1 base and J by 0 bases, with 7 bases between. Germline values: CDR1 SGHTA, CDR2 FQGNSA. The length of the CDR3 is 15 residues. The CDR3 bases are TGTGCCAGCAGCTTAGTGGCTAGCTCCTACAATGAGCAGTTCTTC. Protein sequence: CASSLVASSYNEQFF.

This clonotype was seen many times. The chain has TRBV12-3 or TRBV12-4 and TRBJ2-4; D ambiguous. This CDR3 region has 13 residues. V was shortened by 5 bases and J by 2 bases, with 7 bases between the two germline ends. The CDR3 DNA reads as TGTGCCAGCAGTCAAGGGACCAAAAACATTCAGTACTTC. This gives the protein CASSQGTKNIQYF.

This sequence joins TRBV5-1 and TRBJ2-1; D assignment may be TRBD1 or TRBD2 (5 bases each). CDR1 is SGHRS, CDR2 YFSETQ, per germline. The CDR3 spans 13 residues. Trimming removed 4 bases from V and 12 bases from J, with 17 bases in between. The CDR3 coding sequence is TGCGCCAGCAGCCTCGGGACCTCGGGCGTGCAGTTCTTC. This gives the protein CASSLGTSGVQFF.

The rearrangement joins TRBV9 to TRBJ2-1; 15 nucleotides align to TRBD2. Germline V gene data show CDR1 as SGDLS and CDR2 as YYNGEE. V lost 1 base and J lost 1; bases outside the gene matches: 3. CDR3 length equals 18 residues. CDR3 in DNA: TGTGCCAGCAGCGTAAGGACTAGCGGGAGGGGGTCCTACAATGAGCAGTTCTTC. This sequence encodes CASSVRTSGRGSYNEQFF.

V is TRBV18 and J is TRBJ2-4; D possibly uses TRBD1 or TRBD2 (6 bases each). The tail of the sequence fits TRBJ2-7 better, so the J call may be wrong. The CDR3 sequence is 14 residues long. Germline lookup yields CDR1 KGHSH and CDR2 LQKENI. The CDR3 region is CASSPQGRTSEQYF. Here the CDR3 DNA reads TGTGCCAGCTCACCCCAGGGGAGGACCTCCGAGCAGTACTTC.

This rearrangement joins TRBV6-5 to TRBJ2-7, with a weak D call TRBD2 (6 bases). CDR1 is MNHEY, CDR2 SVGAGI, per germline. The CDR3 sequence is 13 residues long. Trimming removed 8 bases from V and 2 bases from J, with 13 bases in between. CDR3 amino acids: CASSGLSTYEQYF. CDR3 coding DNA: TGTGCCAGCTCGGGACTGTCTACCTACGAGCAGTACTTC.

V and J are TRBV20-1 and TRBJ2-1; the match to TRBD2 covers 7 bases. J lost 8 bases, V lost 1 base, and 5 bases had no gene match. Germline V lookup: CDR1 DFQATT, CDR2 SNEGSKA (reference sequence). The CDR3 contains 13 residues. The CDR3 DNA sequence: TGCAGTGCTAGAGGCGTAGCGGGCTATGAGCAGTTCTTC. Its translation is CSARGVAGYEQFF.

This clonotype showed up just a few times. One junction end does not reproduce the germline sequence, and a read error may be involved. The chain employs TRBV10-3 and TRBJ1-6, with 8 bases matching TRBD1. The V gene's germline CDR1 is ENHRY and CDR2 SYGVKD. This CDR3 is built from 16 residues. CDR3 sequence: CAISENLQGVNSPLHF. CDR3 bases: TGTGCCATCAGTGAGAACTTACAGGGGGTAAATTCACCTCTCCACTTT.

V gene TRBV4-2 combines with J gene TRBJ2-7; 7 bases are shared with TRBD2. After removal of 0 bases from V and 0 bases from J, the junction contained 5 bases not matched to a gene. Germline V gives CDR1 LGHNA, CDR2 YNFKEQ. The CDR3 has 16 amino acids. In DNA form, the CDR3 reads TGTGCCAGCAGCCAAGATCATCGGGAGGTCTCCTACGAGCAGTACTTC. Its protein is CASSQDHREVSYEQYF.

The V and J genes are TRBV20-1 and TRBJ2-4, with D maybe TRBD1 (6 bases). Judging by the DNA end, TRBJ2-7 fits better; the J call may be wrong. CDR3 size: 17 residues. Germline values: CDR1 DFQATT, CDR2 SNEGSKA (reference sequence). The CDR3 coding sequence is TGCAGTGCTAGAGATGGTGGGGGCGCCCAGGGGTTTGACGAGCAGTACTTC. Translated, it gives CSARDGGGAQGFDEQYF.

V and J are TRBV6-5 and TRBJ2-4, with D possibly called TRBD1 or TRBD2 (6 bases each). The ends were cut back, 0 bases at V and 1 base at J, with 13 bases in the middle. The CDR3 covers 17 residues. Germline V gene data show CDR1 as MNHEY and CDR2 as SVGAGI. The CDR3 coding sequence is TGTGCCAGCAGTTACTCAGGGGGGTCAGGGGCCAAAAACATTCAGTACTTC. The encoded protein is CASSYSGGSGAKNIQYF.

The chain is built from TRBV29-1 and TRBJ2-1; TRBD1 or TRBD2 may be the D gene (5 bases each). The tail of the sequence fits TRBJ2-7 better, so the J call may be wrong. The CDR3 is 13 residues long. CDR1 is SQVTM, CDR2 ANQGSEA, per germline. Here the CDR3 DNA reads TGCAGCGTCCCAGGGAGCTCCTACAATGAGCAGTACTTC. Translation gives CSVPGSSYNEQYF.

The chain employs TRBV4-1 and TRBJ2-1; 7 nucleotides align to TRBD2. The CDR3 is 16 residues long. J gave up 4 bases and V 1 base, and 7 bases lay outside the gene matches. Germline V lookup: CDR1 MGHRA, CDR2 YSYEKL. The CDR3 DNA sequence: TGCGCCAGCAGCCAAGGGCGTAGCGGGCCTTACAATGAGCAGTTCTTC. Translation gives CASSQGRSGPYNEQFF.

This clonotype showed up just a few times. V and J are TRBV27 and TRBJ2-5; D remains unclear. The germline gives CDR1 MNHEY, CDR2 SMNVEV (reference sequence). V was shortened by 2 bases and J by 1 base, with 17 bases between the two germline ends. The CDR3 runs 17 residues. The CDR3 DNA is TGTGCCAGCAGTTTAAGCGCAGGTAGAGACCGCCAAGAGACCCAGTACTTC. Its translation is CASSLSAGRDRQETQYF.

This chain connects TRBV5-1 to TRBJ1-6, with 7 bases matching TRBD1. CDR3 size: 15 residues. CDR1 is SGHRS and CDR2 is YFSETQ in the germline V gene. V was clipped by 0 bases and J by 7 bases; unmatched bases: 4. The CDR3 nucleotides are TGCGCCAGCAGCTTGGAGGGGGCGCGAAATTCACCCCTCCACTTT. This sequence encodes CASSLEGARNSPLHF.